One and the same sample provided the 21 T cell receptor beta chains below, sequenced in a study of tumor-infiltrating lymphocytes in localized non-small cell lung cancer. Assay used: immunoSEQ multiplex PCR; TCRdb lists only in-frame clones, some missing. The repertoire consists of 15,000 to 20,000 clones, with more than 40% occurring once and the leading ten covering about 17%. Sequencing was performed on lung tumor tissue. Source of these receptors: a human donor with non-small cell lung cancer.

This clone was picked up a small number of times. The chain recombines TRBV2 with TRBJ2-3; D is possibly TRBD2 (5 bases). The CDR3 spans 12 residues. Trimming left V 1 base short and J 11 bases short, with 10 bases between. The germline V gene has CDR1 SNHLY and CDR2 FYNNEI. This CDR3 reads CASSEDYGEQYF. The CDR3 DNA is TGTGCCAGCAGTGAAGACTACGGGGAGCAGTATTTT.

V gene TRBV2 combines with J gene TRBJ2-7, with 9 bases fitting TRBD2. Germline V gene data show CDR1 as SNHLY and CDR2 as FYNNEI. Losses at the gene ends were 3 bases for V and 2 bases for J; bases not matched to a gene: 5. This CDR3 region has 15 residues. In nucleotides, the CDR3 is TGTGCCAGCAGTGACCAAGCGGGGGGACCCTACGAGCAGTACTTC. Its translation: CASSDQAGGPYEQYF.

The CDR3 is CATSRGVFQETQYF. In DNA, the CDR3 is TGTGCCACCAGCAGAGGGGTGTTCCAAGAGACCCAGTACTTC. This sequence joins TRBV15 and TRBJ2-5; D uncertain. Trimming took off 1 base at V and 1 base at J, with 7 bases between the two ends. The germline gives CDR1 LNHNV, CDR2 YYDKDF (reference sequence). CDR3 size: 14 residues. Looking up the rest from reference TRBV15 and TRBJ2-5 gives the full variable domain: DAMVIQNPRYQVTQFGKPVTLSCSQTLNHNVMYWYQQKSSQAPKLLFHYYDKDFNNEADTPDNFQSRRPNTSFCFLDIRSPGLGDTAMYLCATSRGVFQETQYFGPGTRLLVL.

The gene calls are TRBV29-1 and TRBJ2-3; 10 nucleotides agree with TRBD2. The CDR3 consists of 15 residues. Germline CDR1 and CDR2: SQVTM and ANQGSEA. V dropped 3 bases and J dropped 2; count of bases not matched to a gene: 5. The chain's CDR3 is CSVDLAGDPTDTQYF. The CDR3 DNA reads TGCAGCGTTGATCTAGCGGGGGACCCCACAGATACGCAGTATTTT.

This chain connects TRBV4-1 to TRBJ2-1, with 8 nucleotides matching TRBD2. V lost 2 bases and J lost 3; bases outside the gene matches: 6. The germline gives CDR1 MGHRA, CDR2 YSYEKL. This CDR3 spans 16 amino acids. The CDR3 region has the DNA TGCGCCAGCAGCCAATCCGGGACTAGAGGCTACAATGAGCAGTTCTTC. Its protein product is CASSQSGTRGYNEQFF.

This clone was counted only a few times. The V gene is TRBV5-4, the J gene TRBJ2-3; TRBD2 matches at 9 bases. The CDR3 runs 16 residues. V trimming: 0 bases; J trimming: 6 bases; junction bases outside the gene matches: 8. The germline gives CDR1 SGHNT, CDR2 YYREEE (reference sequence). CDR3: CASSLGGSGGLDTQYF. CDR3 coding DNA: TGTGCCAGCAGCTTGGGTGGTAGCGGGGGTTTGGATACGCAGTATTTT.

V usage is TRBV7-2 and J usage is TRBJ1-3, with D maybe TRBD1 (6 bases). The germline CDR1 and CDR2 sequences are SGHTA and FQGNSA. The V gene lost 5 bases and the J gene lost 0 bases, with 14 bases spanning the gap. The CDR3 length is 16 residues. The CDR3 sequence is CASSPLGTNSGNTIYF. In DNA, the CDR3 is TGTGCCAGCAGCCCCCTTGGGACAAACTCTGGAAACACCATATATTTT.

This clone was picked up a small number of times. The chain uses TRBV6-1 and TRBJ1-2, with D perhaps TRBD1 (6 bases). V shed 4 bases and J shed 8 bases, with 14 bases lying between them. Germline V lookup: CDR1 MNHNS, CDR2 SASEGT. The CDR3 runs to 13 residues. This CDR3 is CASSVGGARGYTF. CDR3 sequence (DNA): TGTGCCAGCAGTGTGGGGGGCGCGCGGGGCTACACCTTC.

The chain combines TRBV2 with TRBJ2-1; 11 bases are a match to TRBD2. Germline V gene lookup returns CDR1 SNHLY and CDR2 FYNNEI. Trimming took 5 bases from V and 9 from J; bases not matched to a gene: 9. CDR3 length equals 15 residues. The CDR3 region is CASSPTSGGRREQFF. CDR3 coding DNA: TGTGCCAGCAGTCCCACTAGCGGGGGCCGACGTGAGCAGTTCTTC.

The CDR3 DNA sequence: TGTGCCAGCAGCCGAGTCAGGGGTCCTGAGCCCCAGCATTTT. Residues: CASSRVRGPEPQHF. The chain is built from TRBV28 and TRBJ1-5; D is possibly TRBD1 (6 bases). Germline V gives CDR1 MDHEN, CDR2 SYDVKM. V lost 6 bases and J 8 bases, leaving 17 bases between the germline ends. The CDR3 runs 14 residues.

This clone appeared a few times. The rearrangement joins TRBV27 to TRBJ1-6; TRBD1 aligns across 9 bases. Germline-derived CDR1 and CDR2 are MNHEY and SMNVEV (reference sequence). The junction had 9 bases not matched to a gene; V was cut back by 8 bases and J by 10 bases. The CDR3 extends over 14 amino acids. This chain's CDR3 is CASHRQGDYSPLHF. As DNA, the CDR3 is TGTGCCAGCCACAGACAGGGGGATTACTCACCCCTCCACTTT.

The rearrangement links TRBV6-6 to TRBJ2-2, with TRBD1 matching 9 bases. CDR1 and CDR2 (germline): MNHNY, SVGAGI (reference sequence). This CDR3 is built from 16 residues. V lost 6 bases to trimming and J lost 3 bases; unmatched junction nucleotides: 8. The DNA for the CDR3 is TGTGCCAGCAGACGTCCGGGACAGGGCGACACCGGGGAGCTGTTTTTT. Protein: CASRRPGQGDTGELFF.

Relative to its sample, this clone is medium-sized. The chain links TRBV2 to TRBJ1-5; TRBD1 matches 8 bases. The length of the CDR3 is 17 residues. V trimming: 4 bases; J trimming: 0 bases; junction bases outside the gene matches: 8. Germline lookup yields CDR1 SNHLY and CDR2 FYNNEI. In DNA form, the CDR3 reads TGTGCCAGCAGTGTCCCGGGACAGGCCTATAGCAATCAGCCCCAGCATTTT. It is translated as CASSVPGQAYSNQPQHF.

The chain recombines TRBV7-9 with TRBJ2-7; D is perhaps TRBD1 (6 bases). Germline V gene lookup returns CDR1 SEHNR and CDR2 FQNEAQ (reference sequence). The CDR3 loop spans 13 amino acids. V lost 1 base and J 7 bases, leaving 11 bases between the germline ends. CDR3 nucleotides: TGTGCCAGCAGCTTAGAGACAGGACGTGAGCAGTACTTC. Translation gives CASSLETGREQYF.

The V call is TRBV7-3, the J call TRBJ2-5; 8 bases align to TRBD1. The CDR3 runs 13 residues. Per the germline V gene, CDR1 is SGHTA and CDR2 is FQGTGA. V dropped 5 bases and J dropped 5; count of bases not matched to a gene: 4. DNA for the CDR3: TGTGCCAGCAGCCCGAGGACAGGGGAGACCCAGTACTTC. It specifies CASSPRTGETQYF.

This clone has at least ten counts. The chain couples TRBV5-1 to TRBJ2-5, with D perhaps matching TRBD1 or TRBD2 (5 bases each). V shed 3 bases and J shed 5 bases, with 14 bases lying between them. CDR1 SGHRS and CDR2 YFSETQ come from the germline V gene. The CDR3 sequence is 14 residues long. The CDR3 loop is CASSYGAGWETQYF. The CDR3 nucleotides read TGCGCCAGCAGCTACGGGGCAGGGTGGGAGACCCAGTACTTC.

There are a few counts of this clone. The rearrangement joins TRBV10-3 to TRBJ1-5; 8 bases map to TRBD1. Germline loops: CDR1 ENHRY, CDR2 SYGVKD. The CDR3 contains 14 residues. Trimming removed 4 bases from V and 11 bases from J; junction bases left unmatched: 10. In DNA, the CDR3 is TGTGCCATCAGTGGGTCGGGACAGGCCTCTTCCCAGCATTTT. Translated, it gives CAISGSGQASSQHF.

This clone has just a few counts. The chain combines TRBV10-3 with TRBJ2-7; D unresolved. CDR3 length equals 14 residues. The germline V gene has CDR1 ENHRY and CDR2 SYGVKD. V was cut by 7 bases and J by 0 bases, with 13 bases left in between. The CDR3 coding sequence is TGTGCCATCACCCCGGACCCTACCTCCTACGAGCAGTACTTC. Its protein is CAITPDPTSYEQYF.

In its sample, this clone was seen once. V and J are TRBV5-1 and TRBJ2-2, with 7 bases that match TRBD2. CDR1 is SGHRS and CDR2 is YFSETQ in the germline V gene. V lost 2 bases and J lost 1; bases outside the gene matches: 2. CDR3 length equals 15 residues. The CDR3 sequence: CASSLGGGNTGELFF. The CDR3 nucleotides are TGCGCCAGCAGCTTAGGCGGGGGGAACACCGGGGAGCTGTTTTTT.

The rearrangement uses TRBV9 and TRBJ1-1, with D possibly matching TRBD1 (5 bases). V lost 4 bases and J lost 1, with 17 bases in between. The CDR3 runs 16 residues. CDR1 is SGDLS and CDR2 is YYNGEE in the germline V gene. The CDR3 bases are TGTGCCAGCAGCTTCCACGGTAGACAGCCGAACACTGAAGCTTTCTTT. This gives the protein CASSFHGRQPNTEAFF.

This chain connects TRBV7-6 to TRBJ2-5, with D possibly being TRBD1 (6 bases). The V and J ends lost 5 bases and 1 base respectively, with 11 bases between them. The CDR3 is made up of 14 amino acids. Germline V lookup: CDR1 SGHVS, CDR2 FNYEAQ. The CDR3 region has the DNA TGTGCCAGCAGCATGATGACAGGCCAAGAGACCCAGTACTTC. Protein sequence: CASSMMTGQETQYF.